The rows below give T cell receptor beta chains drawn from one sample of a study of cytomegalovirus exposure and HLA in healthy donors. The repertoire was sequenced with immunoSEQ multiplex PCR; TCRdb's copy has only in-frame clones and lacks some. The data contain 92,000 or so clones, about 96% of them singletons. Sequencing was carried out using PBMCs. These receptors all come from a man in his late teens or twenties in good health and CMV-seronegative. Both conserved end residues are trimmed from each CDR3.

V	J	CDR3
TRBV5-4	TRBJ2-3	ASSLTRQVTDTQY
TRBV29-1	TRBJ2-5	SVEFDRLGETQY
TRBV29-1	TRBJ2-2	SVSAGYTGELF
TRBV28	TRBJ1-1	ASMGQFNTEAF
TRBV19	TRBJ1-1	ASSVAAGGSRAEAF
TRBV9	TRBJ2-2	ASSRPSVGIGELF
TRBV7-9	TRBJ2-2	ASSPGTGENGELF
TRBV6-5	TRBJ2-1	ASKRTSFDEQF
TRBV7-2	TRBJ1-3	ASSLGGGQDLNTIY
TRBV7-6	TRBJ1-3	ASSLAGMDTIY
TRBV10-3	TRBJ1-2	AISDRGYGYT
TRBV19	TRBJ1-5	ASSRRQGESNQPQH
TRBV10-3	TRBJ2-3	AISDGVGSADTQY
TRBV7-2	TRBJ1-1	ASSLFEARGYTEAF
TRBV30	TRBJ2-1	AWSSWEHYNEQF